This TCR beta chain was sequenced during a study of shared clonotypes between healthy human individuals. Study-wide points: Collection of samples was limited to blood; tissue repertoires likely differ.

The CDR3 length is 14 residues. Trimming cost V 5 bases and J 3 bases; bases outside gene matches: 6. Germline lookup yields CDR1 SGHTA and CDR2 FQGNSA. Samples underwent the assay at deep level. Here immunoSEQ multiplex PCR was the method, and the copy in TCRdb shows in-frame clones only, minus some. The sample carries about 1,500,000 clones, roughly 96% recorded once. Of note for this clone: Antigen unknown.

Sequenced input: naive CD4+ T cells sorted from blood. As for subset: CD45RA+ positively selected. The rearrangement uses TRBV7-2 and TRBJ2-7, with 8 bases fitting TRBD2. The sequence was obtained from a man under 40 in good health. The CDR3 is CASSRTSTFYEQYF. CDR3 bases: TGTGCCAGCAGCAGGACTAGCACTTTCTACGAGCAGTACTTC.